A single T cell receptor (beta chain) is shown here with its context. PCR employed 60 Vbeta and 13 Jbeta primers. Assay used: immunoSEQ multiplex PCR; TCRdb lists only in-frame clones, some missing. The sample contains 180,000 or so clones, 75% to 80% of which appear only once. This entry belongs to a study of cytomegalovirus exposure and HLA in healthy donors. V was cut by 2 bases and J by 0 bases, with 5 bases left in between. Germline V CDR1 and CDR2: GTSNPN, SVGIG (reference sequence). CDR3 length: 14 amino acids. This chain links TRBV30 with TRBJ1-6, with D unclear. Material: PBMCs. The clonotype originates from a man over 45 in good health and CMV-seropositive. In DNA form, the CDR3 reads TGTGCCTGGAGTCAGCGCTCCTATAATTCACCCCTCCACTTT. Translated, it gives CAWSQRSYNSPLHF.